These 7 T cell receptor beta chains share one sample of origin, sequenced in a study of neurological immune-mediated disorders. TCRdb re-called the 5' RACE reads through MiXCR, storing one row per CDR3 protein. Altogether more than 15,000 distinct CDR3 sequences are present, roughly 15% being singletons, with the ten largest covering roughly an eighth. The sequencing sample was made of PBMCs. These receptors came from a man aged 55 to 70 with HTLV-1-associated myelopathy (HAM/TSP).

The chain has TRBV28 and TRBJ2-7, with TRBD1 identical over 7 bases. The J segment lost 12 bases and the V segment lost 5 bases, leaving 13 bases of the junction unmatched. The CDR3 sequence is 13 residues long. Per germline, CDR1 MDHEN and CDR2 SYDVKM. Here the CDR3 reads CASSTQQGTSRYF. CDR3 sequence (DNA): TGTGCCAGCAGTACTCAACAGGGGACGAGCCGGTACTTC.

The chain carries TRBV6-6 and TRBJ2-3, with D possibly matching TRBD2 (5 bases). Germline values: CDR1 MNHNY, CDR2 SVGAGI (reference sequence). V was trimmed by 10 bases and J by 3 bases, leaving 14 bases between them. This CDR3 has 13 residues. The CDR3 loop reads CATPTSRTDTQYF. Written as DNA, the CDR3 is TGTGCCACCCCAACTAGTAGAACAGATACGCAGTATTTT.

CDR3 bases: TGTGCCTGGAGTGCCCCCGGGACAGGAAGGTCACCCCTCCACTTT. Its protein product is CAWSAPGTGRSPLHF. The genes are TRBV30 and TRBJ1-6, with 8 bases lining up with TRBD1. CDR3 length equals 15 residues. Per the germline V gene, CDR1 is GTSNPN and CDR2 is SVGIG (reference sequence). The trim removed 1 base at V and 10 bases at J, leaving 9 bases unmatched.

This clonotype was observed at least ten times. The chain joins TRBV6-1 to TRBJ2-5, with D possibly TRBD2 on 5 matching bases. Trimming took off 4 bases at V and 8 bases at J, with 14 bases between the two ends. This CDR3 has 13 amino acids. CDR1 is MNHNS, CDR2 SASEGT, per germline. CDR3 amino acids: CASSGTGSATQYF. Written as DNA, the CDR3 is TGTGCCAGCAGTGGGACTGGCTCAGCCACCCAGTACTTC.

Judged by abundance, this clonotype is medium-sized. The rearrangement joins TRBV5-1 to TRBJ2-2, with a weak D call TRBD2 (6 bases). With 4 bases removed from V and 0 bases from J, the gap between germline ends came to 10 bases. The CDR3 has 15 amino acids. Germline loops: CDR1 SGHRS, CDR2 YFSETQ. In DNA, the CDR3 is TGCGCCAGCAGCCGGGACTCCTCGAACACCGGGGAGCTGTTTTTT. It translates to CASSRDSSNTGELFF.

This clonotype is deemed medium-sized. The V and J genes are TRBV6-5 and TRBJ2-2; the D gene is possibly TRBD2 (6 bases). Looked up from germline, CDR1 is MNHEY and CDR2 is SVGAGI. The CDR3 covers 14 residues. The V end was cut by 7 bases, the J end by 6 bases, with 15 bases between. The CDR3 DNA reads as TGTGCCAGCACTATGGGGAGGATGGCCGGGGAGCTGTTTTTT. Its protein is CASTMGRMAGELFF.

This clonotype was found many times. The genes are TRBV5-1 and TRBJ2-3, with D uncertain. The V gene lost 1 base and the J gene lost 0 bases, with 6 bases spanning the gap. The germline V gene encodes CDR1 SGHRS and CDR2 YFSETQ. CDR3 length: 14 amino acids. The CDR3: CASSLSPSTDTQYF. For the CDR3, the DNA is TGCGCCAGCAGCTTGTCCCCTAGCACAGATACGCAGTATTTT.